One sample yielded the 2 T cell receptor beta chains listed below, sequenced in a study of CD8 T cells in ankylosing spondylitis. Overall study findings and caveats: A TCR beta motif of under 10 highly homologous variants appeared characteristic of ankylosing spondylitis blood.

TCRdb reprocessed the 5' RACE reads with MiXCR, giving one entry per CDR3 protein. The table lists just under 550,000 distinct CDR3 sequences, 9.5% to 15% of them singletons. The antigens these receptors bind are not known. The specimen sequenced was blood, either unsorted or a sorted T cell fraction (not recorded which). These receptors all come from a male donor with ankylosing spondylitis.

This clonotype was counted between two and nine times. The chain joins TRBV20-1 to TRBJ2-2, with 9 bases identical to TRBD1. In germline, CDR1 is DFQATT, CDR2 SNEGSKA (reference sequence). The CDR3 consists of 14 residues. Unmatched junction bases numbered 3, after V lost 6 bases and J lost 1 base. CDR3 in DNA: TGCAGTGCCACGGGACAGGGGAACACCGGGGAGCTGTTTTTT. This encodes CSATGQGNTGELFF.

The chain carries TRBV6-1 and TRBJ2-7; 9 nucleotides align to TRBD2. V trimming: 6 bases; J trimming: 6 bases; junction bases outside the gene matches: 15. Germline lookup yields CDR1 MNHNS and CDR2 SASEGT. The CDR3 spans 16 residues. The CDR3 DNA reads as TGTGCCAGCAGCCCCGGGGGGGCGGGAGGGCAGGGCGAGCAGTACTTC. It is translated as CASSPGGAGGQGEQYF.